A single T cell receptor beta chain is shown here with its context. There is no known antigen for this receptor. Base qualities are not at hand, and no much larger clone is one base apart. This sample was included in a study of T-cell reconstitution after alpha-beta-depleted transplantation in children (dated by TCRdb to the mid-2010s). For the study in its entirety: Using TCR repertoire profiling, the study quantitatively followed how T-cell immune reconstitution unfolded in children after TCRalphabeta/CD19-depleted allogeneic hematopoietic cell transplantation.

Library method: PCR. Sequencing used an Illumina HiSeq 2500. TCR libraries were prepared with molecular barcoding, using unique molecular identifiers to normalize TCRbeta repertoire quantification. The public reads were reprocessed in TCRdb via fastp at Q25 and MiXCR, keeping in-frame beta chains. Rows with one shared CDR3 protein collapse into an entry with the most common genes and DNA. This sample is represented by 500,000 or so distinct CDR3 sequences; approximately 30% of them were singletons. The ten most abundant clones make up more than 2% of the sample. From its cysteine to its phenylalanine, the CDR3 spans 18 amino acids. Only the CDR3 DNA stays, 54 bases, in frame from base 1. From a lookup of the germline V gene (reference sequence), CDR1 and CDR2 are MNHEY and SMNVEV. V loses 3 bases, J loses 4 bases, and the germline ends lie 19 bases apart.

Here the sequenced sample was PBMCs from the stem cell graft donor, taken from the stem cell graft. The source is a human donor who donated a stem cell graft to a child with aplastic anemia. The V gene is TRBV27 and the J gene is TRBJ1-6, with the D gene not clear enough to name. The bases are TGTGCCAGCAGTTTCGCCCCGCCGGGAGACCGTTATAATTCACCCCTCCACTTT. Its amino acids are CASSFAPPGDRYNSPLHF.